The entry that follows covers one T cell receptor (beta chain) sequence. What it binds is unknown. CDR1 and CDR2 (germline): MRHNA, SNTAGT. The CDR3 spans 13 residues. The junction had 6 bases not matched to a gene; V was cut back by 10 bases and J by 5 bases. This entry comes from a study of cytomegalovirus exposure and HLA in healthy donors. The study, taken as a whole, reports: Within the data, a cluster of highly shared sequence variants was likely a sequencing artifact. In a later analysis, TCR beta V- and J-gene trimming was associated with a missense DCLRE1C variant.

Donors sampled were nominally healthy, though unrecorded immune exposures were likely. Primers: 60 Vbeta forward and 13 Jbeta reverse. Method: immunoSEQ multiplex PCR; TCRdb's copy keeps in-frame clones and lacks some. The repertoire holds 90,000 to 120,000 clones, with 70% as singletons. The chain combines TRBV6-4 with TRBJ1-4; the match to TRBD1 covers 8 bases. This clonotype was obtained from a man in his forties in good health and CMV-seropositive. The sequenced material came from PBMCs. This chain's CDR3 is CATGRTGNEKLFF. The CDR3 coding sequence is TGTGCCACGGGGAGGACAGGGAATGAAAAACTGTTTTTT.